This entry lists 14 T cell receptor beta chains sequenced from one sample in a study of cytomegalovirus exposure and HLA in healthy donors (dated by TCRdb to about 2017). The library came from the immunoSEQ multiplex PCR assay. For the multiplex PCR, a mixture combining 60 forward primers for TCR Vbeta segments and 13 reverse primers for TCR Jbeta segments was used. TCRdb provides this immuneACCESS table in a form limited to in-frame rearrangements. Some clones are lacking; in checked studies, under half of them reflect an unresolved V gene, and why the rest are absent is not known. Present in this sample are roughly 80,000 clones, over 70% of which were seen just once. The ten biggest clones cover 7% to 9% of the sample. Input material: PBMCs. These receptors were obtained from a woman aged 40 to 50 in good health and CMV-seronegative.

The gene calls are TRBV7-9 and TRBJ2-1, with a tentative D call TRBD1 (6 bases). The V gene's germline CDR1 is SEHNR and CDR2 FQNEAQ (reference sequence). The V end was cut by 6 bases, the J end by 2 bases, with 17 bases between. This CDR3 is built from 16 residues. CDR3 DNA sequence: TGTGCCAGCAGTTCCATTAGACAGGAAACCTACAATGAGCAGTTCTTC. It translates to CASSSIRQETYNEQFF.

The chain joins TRBV29-1 to TRBJ1-1, with D perhaps matching TRBD1 (5 bases). CDR3 length: 13 amino acids. V lost 6 bases, J lost 1 base, and 12 bases lay in between. CDR1 is SQVTM and CDR2 is ANQGSEA in the germline V gene. The DNA of the CDR3 is TGCAGCGTCGTCGGTGACAGGAACACTGAAGCTTTCTTT. Translating it yields CSVVGDRNTEAFF.

This clone was picked up one time. One end of the junction does not line up with germline, which may come from a read error. The chain joins TRBV5-1 to TRBJ1-2; the match to TRBD1 covers 9 bases. CDR3 length equals 14 residues. In germline, CDR1 is SGHRS, CDR2 YFSETQ. For the CDR3, the DNA is TGCGCCAGCAGCTCAACCTCGGGACAGGGTCCTTCTGGCTTC. This sequence encodes CASSSTSGQGPSGF.

The chain links TRBV9 to TRBJ2-3; 9 bases line up with TRBD2. The germline V gene has CDR1 SGDLS and CDR2 YYNGEE. The CDR3 contains 14 residues. Trimming removed 5 bases from V and 3 bases from J; junction bases left unmatched: 4. CDR3 loop: CASSPSGETDTQYF. The CDR3 DNA reads as TGTGCCAGCAGTCCTAGCGGGGAGACAGATACGCAGTATTTT.

J is TRBJ1-1 and V is TRBV7-9; D gene unclear. V dropped 5 bases and J dropped 1 base, with 8 bases sitting between them. CDR1 is SEHNR and CDR2 is FQNEAQ in the germline V gene (reference sequence). This CDR3 is built from 13 residues. The CDR3 sequence is CASSAHENTEAFF. CDR3 DNA: TGTGCCAGCAGCGCGCACGAGAACACTGAAGCTTTCTTT.

The chain links TRBV7-2 to TRBJ1-2, with 7 bases that match TRBD1. Germline lookup yields CDR1 SGHTA and CDR2 FQGNSA. This CDR3 contains 14 residues. V dropped 3 bases and J dropped 4; count of bases not matched to a gene: 5. The CDR3 sequence is CASSFIGTAYGYTF. CDR3 coding DNA: TGTGCCAGCAGCTTCATCGGGACAGCCTATGGCTACACCTTC.

This clone occurred once. This chain's CDR3 is CSVTDSGETQYF. CDR3 coding DNA: TGCAGCGTTACTGATAGCGGAGAGACCCAGTACTTC. The chain combines TRBV29-1 with TRBJ2-5, with a possible D match to TRBD2 (6 bases). Trimming pared 5 bases from V and 4 bases from J, leaving 11 bases between. Germline-derived CDR1 and CDR2 are SQVTM and ANQGSEA. CDR3 length: 12 residues.

The rearrangement joins TRBV4-1 to TRBJ1-5; 8 bases fit TRBD1. V lost 2 bases, J lost 7 bases, and 13 bases stayed unmatched. This CDR3 has 17 residues. Germline V CDR1 and CDR2: MGHRA, YSYEKL. CDR3 loop: CASSQTRTRGLGQPQHF. CDR3 sequence (DNA): TGCGCCAGCAGCCAAACGCGTACCAGGGGGCTTGGCCAGCCCCAGCATTTT.

This rearrangement joins TRBV4-1 to TRBJ1-5, with unresolved D. Germline CDR1 and CDR2: MGHRA and YSYEKL. The V and J ends lost 0 bases and 1 base respectively, with 7 bases between them. The CDR3 covers 15 residues. CDR3 in amino acids: CASSQDSTSNQPQHF. In DNA, the CDR3 is TGCGCCAGCAGCCAAGACAGTACCAGCAATCAGCCCCAGCATTTT.

The chain couples TRBV6-5 to TRBJ1-2, with 9 bases aligning to TRBD1. The CDR3 is 14 amino acids. V trimming: 2 bases; J trimming: 4 bases; junction bases outside the gene matches: 2. Per germline, CDR1 MNHEY and CDR2 SVGAGI. The CDR3 loop is CASSYVDRGYGYTF. CDR3 nucleotides: TGTGCCAGCAGTTACGTGGACAGGGGCTATGGCTACACCTTC.

The rearrangement joins TRBV30 to TRBJ2-7; 9 nucleotides agree with TRBD2. Germline V CDR1 and CDR2: GTSNPN, SVGIG (reference sequence). CDR3 length equals 13 residues. With 5 bases clipped from V and 4 bases from J, the junction kept 6 bases outside the gene matches. Written as DNA, the CDR3 is TGTGCCTGGTCTAGCGGGGTCGAATACGAGCAGTACTTC. Translating gives CAWSSGVEYEQYF.

The chain joins TRBV11-2 to TRBJ2-1; TRBD1 is a possible D gene (6 bases). The CDR3 consists of 13 residues. The germline V gene has CDR1 SGHAT and CDR2 FQNNGV. Trimming removed 4 bases at V and 4 bases at J, with 8 bases between. DNA of the CDR3: TGTGCCAGCAGCTGGGGGCTTTACAATGAGCAGTTCTTC. Its translation: CASSWGLYNEQFF.

This rearrangement joins TRBV4-1 to TRBJ1-3; 8 bases agree with TRBD1. The CDR3 is made up of 16 amino acids. The V segment lost 0 bases and the J segment 1 base; nucleotides outside the gene matches: 2. CDR1 and CDR2 from the germline V gene are MGHRA and YSYEKL. In DNA form, the CDR3 reads TGCGCCAGCAGCCAAGACCAGGGGGCGTCTGGAAACACCATATATTTT. It translates to CASSQDQGASGNTIYF.

This chain uses TRBV2 with TRBJ2-7, with a weak D call TRBD1 (5 bases). The CDR3 runs 18 residues. The ends were cut back, 7 bases at V and 0 bases at J, with 25 bases in the middle. The germline gives CDR1 SNHLY, CDR2 FYNNEI. CDR3 sequence reads: CASIIGREHRLISYEQYF. The CDR3 DNA reads as TGTGCCAGCATCATTGGCAGGGAACACCGCCTTATCTCCTACGAGCAGTACTTC.